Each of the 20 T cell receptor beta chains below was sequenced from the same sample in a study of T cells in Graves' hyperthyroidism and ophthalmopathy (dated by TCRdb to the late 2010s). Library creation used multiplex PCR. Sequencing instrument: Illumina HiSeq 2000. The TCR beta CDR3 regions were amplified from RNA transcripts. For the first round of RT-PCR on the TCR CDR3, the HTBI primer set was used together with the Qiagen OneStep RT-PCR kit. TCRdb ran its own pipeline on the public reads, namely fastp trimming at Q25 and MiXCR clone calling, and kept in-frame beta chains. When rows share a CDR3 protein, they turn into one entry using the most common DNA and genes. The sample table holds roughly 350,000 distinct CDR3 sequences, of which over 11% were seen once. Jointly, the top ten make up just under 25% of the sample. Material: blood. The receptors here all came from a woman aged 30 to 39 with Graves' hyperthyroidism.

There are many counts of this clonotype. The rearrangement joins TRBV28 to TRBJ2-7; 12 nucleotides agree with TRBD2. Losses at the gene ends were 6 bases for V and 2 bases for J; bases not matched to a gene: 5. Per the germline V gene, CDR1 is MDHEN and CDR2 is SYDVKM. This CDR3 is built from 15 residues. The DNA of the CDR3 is TGTGCCAGCAGCCTACTAGCGGGAGGCACCTACGAGCAGTACTTC. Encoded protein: CASSLLAGGTYEQYF.

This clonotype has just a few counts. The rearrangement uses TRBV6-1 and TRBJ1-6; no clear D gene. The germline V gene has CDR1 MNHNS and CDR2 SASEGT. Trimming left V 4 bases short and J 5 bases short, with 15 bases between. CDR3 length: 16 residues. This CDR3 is CASSGRTTVDNSPLHF. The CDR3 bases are TGTGCCAGCAGTGGGAGGACCACGGTCGATAATTCACCCCTCCACTTT.

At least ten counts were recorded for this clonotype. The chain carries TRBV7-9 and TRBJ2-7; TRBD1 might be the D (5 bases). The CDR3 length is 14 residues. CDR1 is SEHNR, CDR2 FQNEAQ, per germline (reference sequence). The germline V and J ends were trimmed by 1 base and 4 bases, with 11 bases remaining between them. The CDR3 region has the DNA TGTGCCAGCAGCTTAGACCAGGGAATATACGAGCAGTACTTC. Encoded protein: CASSLDQGIYEQYF.

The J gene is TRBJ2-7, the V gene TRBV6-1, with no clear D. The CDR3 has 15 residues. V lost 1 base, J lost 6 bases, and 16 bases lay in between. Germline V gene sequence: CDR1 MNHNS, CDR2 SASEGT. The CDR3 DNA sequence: TGTGCCAGCAGTGAAGAGCAAGGACCATGGCCCGAGCAGTACTTC. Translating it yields CASSEEQGPWPEQYF.

In DNA form, the CDR3 reads TGTGCCAGCAGCTGGAGCGGGAGCTCCTACGAGCAGTACTTC. This codes for CASSWSGSSYEQYF. This chain links TRBV5-5 with TRBJ2-7; 8 bases are a match to TRBD2. Germline V gene sequence: CDR1 SGHKS, CDR2 YYEKEE (reference sequence). There are 14 residues in the CDR3. The trim removed 3 bases at V and 0 bases at J, leaving 2 bases unmatched.

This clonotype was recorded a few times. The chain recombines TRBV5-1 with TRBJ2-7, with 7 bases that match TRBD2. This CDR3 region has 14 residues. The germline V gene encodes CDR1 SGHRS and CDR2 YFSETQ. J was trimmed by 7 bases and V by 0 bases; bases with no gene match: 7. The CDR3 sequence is CASSLVGGDREQYF. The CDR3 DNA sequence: TGCGCCAGCAGCTTGGTTGGGGGGGATCGAGAGCAGTACTTC.

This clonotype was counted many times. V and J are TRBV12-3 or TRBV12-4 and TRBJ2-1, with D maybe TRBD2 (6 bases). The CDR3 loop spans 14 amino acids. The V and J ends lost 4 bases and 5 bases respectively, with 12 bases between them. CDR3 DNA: TGTGCCAGCAGTTCCCAGGAGGGCCACAATGAGCAGTTCTTC. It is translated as CASSSQEGHNEQFF.

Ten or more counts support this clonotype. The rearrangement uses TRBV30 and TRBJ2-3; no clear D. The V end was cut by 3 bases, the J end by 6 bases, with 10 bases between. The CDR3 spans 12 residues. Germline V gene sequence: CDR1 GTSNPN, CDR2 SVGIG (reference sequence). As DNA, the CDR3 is TGTGCCTGGAGAACCGCCCGGGATACGCAGTATTTT. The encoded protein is CAWRTARDTQYF. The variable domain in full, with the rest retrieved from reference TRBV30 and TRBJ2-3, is SQTIHQWPATLVQPVGSPLSLECTVEGTSNPNLYWYRQAAGRGLQLLFYSVGIGQISSEVPQNLSASRPQDRQFILSSKKLLLSDSGFYLCAWRTARDTQYFGPGTRLTVL.

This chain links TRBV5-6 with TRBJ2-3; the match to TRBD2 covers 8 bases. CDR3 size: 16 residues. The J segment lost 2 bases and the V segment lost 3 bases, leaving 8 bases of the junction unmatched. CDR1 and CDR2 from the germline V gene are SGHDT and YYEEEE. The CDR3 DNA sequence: TGTGCCAGCAGCTCGTTACTAGCGGTCCTCACAGATACGCAGTATTTT. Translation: CASSSLLAVLTDTQYF. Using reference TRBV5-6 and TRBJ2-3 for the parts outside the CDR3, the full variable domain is DAGVTQSPTHLIKTRGQQVTLRCSPKSGHDTVSWYQQALGQGPQFIFQYYEEEERQRGNFPDRFSGHQFPNYSSELNVNALLLGDSALYLCASSSLLAVLTDTQYFGPGTRLTVL.

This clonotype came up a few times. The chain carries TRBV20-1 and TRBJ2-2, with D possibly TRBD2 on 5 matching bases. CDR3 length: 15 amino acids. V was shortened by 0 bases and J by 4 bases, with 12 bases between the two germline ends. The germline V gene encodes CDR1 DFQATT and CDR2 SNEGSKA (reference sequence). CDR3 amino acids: CSARDEGEGTGELFF. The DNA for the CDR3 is TGCAGTGCTAGAGACGAGGGAGAAGGCACCGGGGAGCTGTTTTTT.

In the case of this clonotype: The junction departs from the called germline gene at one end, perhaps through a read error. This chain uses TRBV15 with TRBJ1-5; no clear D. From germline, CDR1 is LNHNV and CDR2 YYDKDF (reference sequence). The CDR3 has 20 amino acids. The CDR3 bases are TGTGCCACCAGCGCCTTAGGTGCCAGGACGAATCGGTATAGCAATCGGCCCCAGCATTTT. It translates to CATSALGARTNRYSNRPQHF.

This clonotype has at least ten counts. The CDR3 nucleotides are TGTGCCAGTATGGGGTCGAACACTGAAGCTTTCTTT. Its protein is CASMGSNTEAFF. The chain links TRBV19 to TRBJ1-1; D gene unclear. The ends were cut back, 7 bases at V and 1 base at J, with 7 bases in the middle. The CDR3 contains 12 residues. Germline CDR1 and CDR2: LNHDA and SQIVND (reference sequence).

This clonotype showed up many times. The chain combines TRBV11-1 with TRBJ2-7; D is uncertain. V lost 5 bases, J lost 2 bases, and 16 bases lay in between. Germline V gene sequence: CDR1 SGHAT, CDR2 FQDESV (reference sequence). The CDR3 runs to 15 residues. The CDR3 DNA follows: TGTGCCAGCAGCCCGAGCTTAAAACGTCCCTACGAGCAGTACTTC. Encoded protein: CASSPSLKRPYEQYF.

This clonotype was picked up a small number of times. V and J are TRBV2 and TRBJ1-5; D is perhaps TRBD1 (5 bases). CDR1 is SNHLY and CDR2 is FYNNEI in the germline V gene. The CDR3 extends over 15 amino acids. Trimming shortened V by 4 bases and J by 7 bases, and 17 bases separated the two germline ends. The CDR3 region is CASSVGTVDVQPQHF. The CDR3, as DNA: TGTGCCAGCAGTGTCGGGACGGTGGACGTCCAGCCCCAGCATTTT.

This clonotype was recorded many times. CDR3 nucleotide sequence: TGCAGTGCCGCGGAGACAGGGAACACTGAAGCTTTCTTT. Translating it yields CSAAETGNTEAFF. This chain links TRBV20-1 with TRBJ1-1; perhaps TRBD1 as D (6 bases). Trimming took 6 bases from V and 1 from J, leaving 12 bases between them. The CDR3 has 13 amino acids. Germline CDR1 is DFQATT and CDR2 is SNEGSKA (reference sequence).

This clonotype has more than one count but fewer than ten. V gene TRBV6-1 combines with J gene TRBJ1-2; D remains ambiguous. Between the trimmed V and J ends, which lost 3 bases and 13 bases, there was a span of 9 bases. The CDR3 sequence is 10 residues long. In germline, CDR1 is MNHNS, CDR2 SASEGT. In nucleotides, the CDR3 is TGTGCCAGCAGTGAGGCTCGGGCCACCTTC. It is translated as CASSEARATF.

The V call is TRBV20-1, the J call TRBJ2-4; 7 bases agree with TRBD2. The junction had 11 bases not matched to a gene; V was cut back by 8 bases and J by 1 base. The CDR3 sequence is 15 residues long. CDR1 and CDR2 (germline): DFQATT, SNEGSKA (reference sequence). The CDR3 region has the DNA TGCAGTACCACCACGGGAGGCGCGGCCAAAAACATTCAGTACTTC. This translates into CSTTTGGAAKNIQYF.

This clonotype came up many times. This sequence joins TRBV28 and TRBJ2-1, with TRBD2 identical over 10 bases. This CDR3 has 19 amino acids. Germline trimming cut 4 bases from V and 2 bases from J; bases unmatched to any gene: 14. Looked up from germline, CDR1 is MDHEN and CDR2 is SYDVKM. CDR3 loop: CASSYTLSWTSGTYNEQFF. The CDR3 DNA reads TGTGCCAGCAGTTATACCCTCAGCTGGACTAGCGGAACCTACAATGAGCAGTTCTTC.

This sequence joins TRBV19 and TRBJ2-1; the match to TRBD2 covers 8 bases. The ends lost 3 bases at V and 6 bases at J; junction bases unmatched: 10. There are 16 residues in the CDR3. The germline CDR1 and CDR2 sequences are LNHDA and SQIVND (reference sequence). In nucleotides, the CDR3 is TGTGCCAGTAGTATCTCGGGGCTAGCGGGTATCAATGAGCAGTTCTTC. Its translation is CASSISGLAGINEQFF.

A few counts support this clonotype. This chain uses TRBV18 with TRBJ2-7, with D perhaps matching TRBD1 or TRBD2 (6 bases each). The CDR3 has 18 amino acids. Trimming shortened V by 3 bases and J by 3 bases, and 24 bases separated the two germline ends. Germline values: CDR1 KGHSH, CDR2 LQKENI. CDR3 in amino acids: CASSPDGSRGETYYEQYF. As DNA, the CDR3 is TGTGCCAGCTCACCTGACGGGTCTAGGGGGGAAACTTACTACGAGCAGTACTTC. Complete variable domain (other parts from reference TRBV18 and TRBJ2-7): NAGVMQNPRHLVRRRGQEARLRCSPMKGHSHVYWYRQLPEEGLKFMVYLQKENIIDESGMPKERFSAEFPKEGPSILRIQQVVRGDSAAYFCASSPDGSRGETYYEQYFGPGTRLTVT.